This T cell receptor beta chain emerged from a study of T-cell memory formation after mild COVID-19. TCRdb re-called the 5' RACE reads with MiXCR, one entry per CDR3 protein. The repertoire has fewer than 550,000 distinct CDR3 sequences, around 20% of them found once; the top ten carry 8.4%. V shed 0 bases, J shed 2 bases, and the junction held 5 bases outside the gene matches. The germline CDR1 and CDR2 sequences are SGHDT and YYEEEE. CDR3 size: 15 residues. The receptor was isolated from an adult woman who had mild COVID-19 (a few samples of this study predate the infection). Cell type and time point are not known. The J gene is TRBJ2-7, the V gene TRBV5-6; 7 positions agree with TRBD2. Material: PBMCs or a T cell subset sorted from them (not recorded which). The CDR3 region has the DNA TGTGCCAGCAGCTTGGATGACAGCGGGACCTACGAGCAGTACTTC. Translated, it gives CASSLDDSGTYEQYF.